The 17 T cell receptor beta chains below come from one sample, sequenced in a study of beta chain features in type 1 diabetes (dated by TCRdb to the late 2010s). Receptors were amplified or captured by the immunoSEQ multiplex PCR assay. The entire amount of isolated RNA was reverse transcribed using the High Capacity cDNA Reverse Transcription Kit, so the sequenced TCRB transcripts were expressed ones. The source is immuneACCESS, and TCRdb retained only in-frame sequences with V and J called. Part of the clones is not carried over; for the studies checked, unresolved V genes explain less than half of this, and the remainder is unexplained. The sample contains 250,000 or so clones, 55% to 70% of them found a single time. The ten top clones hold 0.053% of the sample. The specimen was naive CD4+ T cells from blood. The meaning of the sample's cell subset or site label: true naive CD4+ T cells. The receptors derive from a man younger than 45 in good health.

This chain uses TRBV6-5 with TRBJ2-3; 7 positions match TRBD2. V gave up 1 base and J gave up 6 bases; unmatched junction bases: 7. The CDR3 length is 15 residues. CDR1 is MNHEY, CDR2 SVGAGI, per germline. CDR3 nucleotides: TGTGCCAGCAGTTACTTTACAGCGGGGAGGGATACGCAGTATTTT. It encodes CASSYFTAGRDTQYF.

V gene TRBV30 combines with J gene TRBJ1-2; D remains unclear. This CDR3 has 14 residues. The V gene lost 4 bases and the J gene lost 7 bases, with 19 bases spanning the gap. Germline V gives CDR1 GTSNPN, CDR2 SVGIG (reference sequence). The CDR3 DNA reads as TGTGCCTGGAACCGTGAATCCCCGGGAGGTGGCTACACCTTC. Translated, it gives CAWNRESPGGGYTF.

The chain has TRBV30 and TRBJ1-5; D gene ambiguous. Germline V gives CDR1 GTSNPN, CDR2 SVGIG (reference sequence). The length of the CDR3 is 14 residues. V was clipped by 0 bases and J by 1 base, with 7 bases between them. CDR3 nucleotides: TGTGCCTGGAGTGTAACCGACAGCAATCAGCCCCAGCATTTT. Its translation is CAWSVTDSNQPQHF.

This chain links TRBV29-1 with TRBJ2-3; unclear D gene. CDR3 size: 13 residues. CDR1 and CDR2 (germline): SQVTM, ANQGSEA. V was pared by 7 bases and J by 4 bases, with 15 bases between. The DNA for the CDR3 is TGCAGCGCCCGTTTCGGAGTGTCAGATACGCAGTATTTT. Translating gives CSARFGVSDTQYF.

The rearrangement joins TRBV30 to TRBJ2-2, with D possibly being TRBD2 (7 bases). The germline gives CDR1 GTSNPN, CDR2 SVGIG (reference sequence). With 4 bases removed from V and 9 bases from J, the gap between germline ends came to 15 bases. CDR3 length: 13 residues. Here the CDR3 DNA reads TGTGCCTGGACCAGACCGGGGGGCCGGGAGCTGTTTTTT. As protein: CAWTRPGGRELFF.

This chain uses TRBV7-6 with TRBJ2-7; 7 nucleotides align to TRBD1. The CDR3 extends over 15 amino acids. Trimming took 5 bases from V and 2 from J; bases not matched to a gene: 9. CDR1 is SGHVS and CDR2 is FNYEAQ in the germline V gene. The CDR3 DNA follows: TGTGCCAGCAGCAGCTTCCGGGACAGCCCCTACGAGCAGTACTTC. It translates to CASSSFRDSPYEQYF.

This clone occurred a few times. The chain combines TRBV5-1 with TRBJ1-1, with 7 bases lining up with TRBD1. The CDR3 consists of 12 residues. CDR1 and CDR2 (germline): SGHRS, YFSETQ. V was pared by 5 bases and J by 8 bases, with 6 bases of the junction left unmatched. The CDR3 DNA is TGCGCCAGCAGTAGATCGGGACAGGAAGCTTTCTTT. It yields the protein CASSRSGQEAFF.

The chain uses TRBV15 and TRBJ2-7; D may be TRBD1 (5 bases). CDR3 length: 14 residues. Germline values: CDR1 LNHNV, CDR2 YYDKDF (reference sequence). V was cut by 0 bases and J by 2 bases, with 8 bases left in between. The CDR3 reads CATSRDVGAYEQYF. CDR3 coding DNA: TGTGCCACCAGCAGAGATGTAGGGGCCTACGAGCAGTACTTC.

This clone was counted a few times. V is TRBV25-1 and J is TRBJ2-6, with a tentative D call TRBD1 (5 bases). Germline values: CDR1 MGHDK, CDR2 SYGVNS. V lost 5 bases to trimming and J lost 10 bases, with 9 bases between them. This CDR3 region has 12 residues. CDR3 amino acids: CASSPRTNVLTF. The CDR3 DNA reads as TGTGCCAGCAGTCCTCGGACAAACGTCCTGACTTTC.

The gene calls are TRBV13 and TRBJ2-7; TRBD2 is a possible D gene (5 bases). Trimming removed 4 bases at V and 3 bases at J, with 16 bases between. The CDR3 sequence is 15 residues long. Germline assignment: CDR1 PRHDT and CDR2 FYEKMQ (reference sequence). The CDR3 reads CASSSLVYGNYEQYF. CDR3 DNA: TGTGCCAGCAGCTCTCTGGTGTACGGGAACTACGAGCAGTACTTC.

This clone was counted a single time. V is TRBV29-1 and J is TRBJ1-2; the match to TRBD1 covers 8 bases. This CDR3 is built from 12 residues. Trimming at V came to 5 bases and at J to 7 bases, leaving 6 bases not matched to a gene. The germline CDR1 and CDR2 sequences are SQVTM and ANQGSEA. The CDR3 nucleotides read TGCAGCGTTTCCGGACAGGGAGGTGGCTACACCTTC. Translating it yields CSVSGQGGGYTF.

This chain links TRBV10-3 with TRBJ2-1; D ambiguous. CDR3 length: 14 amino acids. V was clipped by 3 bases and J by 0 bases, with 6 bases between them. Germline V gives CDR1 ENHRY, CDR2 SYGVKD. Written as DNA, the CDR3 is TGTGCCATCAGTGACCCCAACTCCTACAATGAGCAGTTCTTC. It codes for CAISDPNSYNEQFF.

This clone was counted between two and nine times. The J gene is TRBJ2-3, the V gene TRBV25-1; D remains ambiguous. This CDR3 has 13 amino acids. Trimming stripped 4 bases from V and 6 bases from J, with 11 bases between. Germline CDR1 reads MGHDK; CDR2 reads SYGVNS. The CDR3 sequence is CASSGPLGDTQYF. For the CDR3, the DNA is TGTGCCAGCAGTGGACCCCTCGGGGATACGCAGTATTTT.

V gene TRBV5-1 combines with J gene TRBJ2-5; D is perhaps TRBD2 (6 bases). Germline CDR1 is SGHRS and CDR2 is YFSETQ. The CDR3 is 13 amino acids. Trimming took 0 bases from V and 7 from J, leaving 10 bases between them. This CDR3 reads CASSLGGAGTQYF. In DNA, the CDR3 is TGCGCCAGCAGCTTGGGCGGGGCCGGGACCCAGTACTTC.

About this clone: One end of the junction does not line up with germline, which may come from a read error. CDR3 sequence: CASSVPGQGERRLVF. DNA for the CDR3: TGTGCCAGCAGCGTGCCGGGACAGGGAGAAAGACGTCTTGTCTTC. The chain combines TRBV7-9 with TRBJ2-7; TRBD1 agrees at 9 bases. Germline V gene lookup returns CDR1 SEHNR and CDR2 FQNEAQ (reference sequence). The CDR3 has 15 amino acids.

CDR3 sequence reads: CAWNRDNEQFF. In DNA, the CDR3 is TGTGCCTGGAACCGGGACAATGAGCAGTTCTTC. J is TRBJ2-1 and V is TRBV30, with D unresolved. Deletions cut 4 bases from V and 5 bases from J, with 6 bases between. Looked up from germline, CDR1 is GTSNPN and CDR2 is SVGIG (reference sequence). The CDR3 has 11 residues.

The chain joins TRBV29-1 to TRBJ2-1; possible D gene TRBD2, 6 bases. The V end lost 4 bases, the J end lost 6 bases, and 10 bases lay between the germline ends. The CDR3 length is 12 residues. CDR1 and CDR2 from the germline V gene are SQVTM and ANQGSEA. The chain's CDR3 is CSVVVTSNEQFF. CDR3 nucleotide sequence: TGCAGCGTTGTTGTGACTAGCAATGAGCAGTTCTTC.